This record looks at one T cell receptor beta chain sequence and its context. The sample comes from a study of T cell responses to AZD1222 COVID-19 vaccine. The CDR3 extends over 17 amino acids. Germline V gene data show CDR1 as SGHRS and CDR2 as YFSETQ. V trimming: 4 bases; J trimming: 0 bases; junction bases outside the gene matches: 8. The protocol was immunoSEQ multiplex PCR, while the TCRdb copy is restricted to in-frame clones and leaves out a portion. This sample has under 150,000 clones, with 90% found just once. The sequence derives from an adult in good health. V and J are TRBV5-1 and TRBJ1-3, with 9 bases identical to TRBD1. Sample: peripheral blood, taken on day 0 of AZD1222 vaccination. For the CDR3, the DNA is TGCGCCAGCAGCCCCAGGACAGGGGTTAGCTCTGGAAACACCATATATTTT. Amino acids: CASSPRTGVSSGNTIYF.